This TCR beta chain was sequenced for a study of blood T cell repertoires in COVID-19. In the study overall: Sources were T cells, B-cell-depleted T cells, or PBMCs; the material itself was cDNA or gDNA.

This CDR3 is built from 14 residues. V was clipped by 6 bases and J by 0 bases; unmatched bases: 0. Germline V gene lookup returns CDR1 SGHVS and CDR2 FQNEAQ. In terms of age and location, participants ranged from roughly 18 to 90 years and lived in under 30 US areas. Authors' analysis steps: Quantification of nucleated cells was approximated via reference gene primer amplification. Sequenced by immunoSEQ multiplex PCR; TCRdb stores in-frame clones only, minus some. V, J and clone size reflect that table, while D and trimming were determined from the DNA. The repertoire consists of 120,000 to 150,000 clones, with 84% occurring once and the leading ten covering 5.5%.

What was sequenced was PBMCs or T cells enriched from blood (not recorded which). This sequence originates from a man aged 40-49 years with acute COVID-19. The rearrangement joins TRBV7-8 to TRBJ1-4; 8 nucleotides match TRBD1. The CDR3 nucleotides read TGTGCCAGCAGACAGGGGGCAACTAATGAAAAACTGTTTTTT. Translating gives CASRQGATNEKLFF.